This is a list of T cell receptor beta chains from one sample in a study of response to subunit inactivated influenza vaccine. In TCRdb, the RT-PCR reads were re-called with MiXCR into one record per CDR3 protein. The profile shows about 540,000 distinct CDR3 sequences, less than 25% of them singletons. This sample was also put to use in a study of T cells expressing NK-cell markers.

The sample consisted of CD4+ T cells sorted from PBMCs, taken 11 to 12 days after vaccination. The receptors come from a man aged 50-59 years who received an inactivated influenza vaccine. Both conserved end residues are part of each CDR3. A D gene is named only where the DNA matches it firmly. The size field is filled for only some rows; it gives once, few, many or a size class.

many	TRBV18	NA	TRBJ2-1	CASSPQGNEQFF	TGTGCCAGCAGCCCCCAGGGCAATGAGCAGTTCTTC
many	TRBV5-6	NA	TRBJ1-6	CASSLAGPNSPLHF	TGTGCCAGCAGCTTGGCAGGGCCCAATTCACCCCTCCACTTT
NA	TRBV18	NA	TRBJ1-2	CASSPPVQNYGYTF	TGTGCCAGCTCACCCCCCGTGCAGAACTATGGCTACACCTTC
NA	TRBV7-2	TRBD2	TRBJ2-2	CASSAQRGTGELFF	TGTGCCAGCAGCGCCCAGCGGGGCACCGGGGAGCTGTTTTTT
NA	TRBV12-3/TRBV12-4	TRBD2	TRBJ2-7	CASSPTSGGSYEQYF	TGTGCCAGCAGCCCGACTAGCGGAGGATCCTACGAGCAGTACTTC
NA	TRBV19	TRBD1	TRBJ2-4	CASSPDRGEKNIQYF	TGTGCCAGTTCTCCCGACAGGGGGGAAAAAAACATTCAGTACTTC
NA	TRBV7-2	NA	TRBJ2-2	CASSYQRPGELFF	TGTGCCAGCAGCTACCAGCGTCCGGGGGAGCTGTTTTTT
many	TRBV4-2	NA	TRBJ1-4	CASSPRSGTNEKLFF	TGTGCCAGCAGCCCCCGTTCCGGGACTAATGAAAAACTGTTTTTT
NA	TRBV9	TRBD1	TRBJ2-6	CASSVLNTGGGSGANVLTF	TGTGCCAGCAGCGTATTAAACACAGGGGGAGGCTCTGGGGCCAACGTCCTGACTTTC
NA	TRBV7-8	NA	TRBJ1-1	CASSLRTGMNTEAFF	TGTGCCAGCAGCTTACGGACGGGGATGAACACTGAAGCTTTCTTT
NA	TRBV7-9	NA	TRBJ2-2	CASSLDVRVPGELFF	TGTGCCAGCAGCTTAGATGTCAGGGTCCCTGGGGAGCTGTTTTTT
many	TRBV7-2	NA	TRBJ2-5	CASSLGGVETQYF	TGCGCCAGCAGCTTGGGTGGAGTTGAGACCCAGTACTTC
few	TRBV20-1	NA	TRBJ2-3	CSATLGASTDTQYF	TGCAGTGCTACCCTAGGGGCCAGCACAGATACGCAGTATTTT
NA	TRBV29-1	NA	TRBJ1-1	CSVEDPGSEAFF	TGCAGCGTTGAAGATCCGGGGTCGGAAGCTTTCTTT
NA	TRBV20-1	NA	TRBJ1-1	CSACRFRDWMNTEAFF	TGCAGTGCCTGCAGGTTTCGGGACTGGATGAACACTGAAGCTTTCTTT
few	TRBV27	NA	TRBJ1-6	CASSSYTDNSPLHF	TGTGCCAGCAGTTCATACACTGATAATTCACCCCTCCACTTT
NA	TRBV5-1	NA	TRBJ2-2	CASSLDPGTGELFF	TGCGCCAGCAGCTTGGATCCAGGCACCGGGGAGCTGTTTTTT
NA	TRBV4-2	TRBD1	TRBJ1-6	CASSQAKTGALHF	TGTGCCAGCAGCCAAGCCAAGACAGGGGCCCTCCACTTT
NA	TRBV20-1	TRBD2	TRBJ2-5	CSASERGTPKETQYF	TGCAGTGCTAGTGAGCGGGGGACGCCTAAAGAGACCCAGTACTTC
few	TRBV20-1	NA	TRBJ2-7	CSGRGRGFSYEQYF	TGCAGCGGAAGGGGGCGGGGGTTCTCCTACGAGCAGTACTTC
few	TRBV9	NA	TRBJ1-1	CASSGGPQGTEAFF	TGTGCCAGCAGCGGCGGGCCCCAGGGCACTGAAGCTTTCTTT
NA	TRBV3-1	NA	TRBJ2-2	CASSLLSFTVKRHTGELFF	TGTGCCAGCAGCCTATTGAGCTTTACGGTGAAGAGACACACCGGGGAGCTGTTTTTT
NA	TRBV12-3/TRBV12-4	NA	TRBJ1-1	CASRSRGEAFF	TGTGCCAGCAGATCCCGGGGGGAAGCTTTCTTT
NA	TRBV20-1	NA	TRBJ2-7	CSALMGRQQYF	TGCAGTGCCCTGATGGGACGGCAGCAGTACTTC
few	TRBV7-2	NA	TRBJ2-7	CASSLVVGGRTYEQYF	TGTGCCAGCAGCTTAGTGGTGGGAGGTAGAACCTACGAGCAGTACTTC
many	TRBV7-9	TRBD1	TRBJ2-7	CASSLDGDGTGAYEQYF	TGTGCCAGCAGCTTAGATGGCGACGGGACAGGGGCCTACGAGCAGTACTTC
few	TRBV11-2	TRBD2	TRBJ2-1	CASSSAPHPGLAGEQFF	TGTGCCAGCAGCTCCGCCCCCCACCCGGGACTAGCGGGTGAGCAGTTCTTC
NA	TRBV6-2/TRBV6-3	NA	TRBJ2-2	CASSRIPGHLNTGELFF	TGTGCCAGCAGTCGGATACCGGGACACTTAAACACCGGGGAGCTGTTTTTT
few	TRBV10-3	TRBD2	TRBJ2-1	CAISESMAGGDNEQFF	TGTGCCATCAGTGAGTCGATGGCGGGAGGTGACAATGAGCAGTTCTTC
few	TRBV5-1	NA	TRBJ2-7	CASSLTGYYEQYF	TGCGCCAGCAGCTTGACAGGGTACTACGAGCAGTACTTC